This TCR beta chain was captured in a study of T cells after posttransplantation cyclophosphamide. The CDR3 has 18 residues. The V gene's germline CDR1 is MGHRA and CDR2 YSYEKL. After removal of 4 bases from V and 4 bases from J, the junction contained 8 bases not matched to a gene. The protocol was immunoSEQ multiplex PCR, while the TCRdb copy is restricted to in-frame clones and leaves out a portion. The table shows approximately 52,000 clones, with about 86% occurring only once. The sequenced sample was PBMCs. The clonotype comes from a man aged 25 to 40 with a blood cancer, CMV-positive, and with a related stem cell donor. This chain links TRBV4-1 with TRBJ2-2, with 14 bases that match TRBD2. The CDR3 DNA sequence: TGCGCCAGCAGCCTGGGACTAGCGGGAGTTCTGGGCACCGGGGAGCTGTTTTTT. Amino acids: CASSLGLAGVLGTGELFF.